This T cell receptor (beta chain) was captured by sequencing in a study of blood T cell repertoires in COVID-19. Study context: The cDNA or gDNA used as material had been derived from T cells, B-cell-depleted T cells, or PBMCs.

The authors' processing: Amplification with reference gene primers provided the estimates of nucleated cell counts. TCRdb keeps only in-frame clones here, not all; method: immunoSEQ multiplex PCR. V, J and clone size are those of that table, while D and trimming were read from the DNA. The data contain a few hundred thousand clones, roughly 90% of them seen just once; the ten biggest clones take up approximately 1.2%. The sequence was collected from a man aged 35-49 years with acute or convalescent COVID-19. The material sequenced was peripheral blood.

The CDR3 loop is CAISADRPNQPQHF. The CDR3 coding sequence is TGTGCCATCAGTGCGGACAGACCCAATCAGCCCCAGCATTTT. This rearrangement joins TRBV10-3 to TRBJ1-5, with D possibly matching TRBD1 (6 bases). In germline, CDR1 is ENHRY, CDR2 SYGVKD. This CDR3 spans 14 amino acids. V was cut by 4 bases and J by 3 bases, with 10 bases left in between.